Following are 11 T cell receptor beta chains from one sample sequenced in a study of Graves' ophthalmopathy and Graves' hyperthyroidism. Amplified TCR beta CDR3 regions were obtained using RNA transcripts as template. RT-PCR in the first round used HTBI primers; a second-round multiplex PCR followed. TCRdb re-derived calls from the multiplex PCR reads in MiXCR, one entry per CDR3 protein. The top ten hold about 7% of the sample, which has about 400,000 distinct CDR3 sequences, roughly 14% seen once. The sample was peripheral blood. Receptor source: a woman aged 18-35 years with stable Graves' hyperthyroidism.

This clonotype showed up just a few times. The V and J genes are TRBV9 and TRBJ1-2, with D hard to call. This CDR3 is 14 amino acids long. Germline V gene sequence: CDR1 SGDLS, CDR2 YYNGEE. Trimming removed 4 bases at V and 1 base at J, with 11 bases between. The CDR3 spells CASSPEDGNYGYTF. The CDR3 DNA is TGTGCCAGCAGCCCAGAAGACGGTAACTATGGCTACACCTTC.

This clonotype was seen many times. The rearrangement uses TRBV2 and TRBJ1-2; D gene ambiguous. Trimming took 0 bases from V and 1 from J, leaving 15 bases between them. CDR3 length equals 17 residues. In germline, CDR1 is SNHLY, CDR2 FYNNEI. This CDR3 is CASSEAWSRRLNYGYTF. The CDR3 DNA reads as TGTGCCAGCAGTGAAGCCTGGAGCAGGCGCCTTAACTATGGCTACACCTTC. The full variable domain, in which reference TRBV2 and TRBJ1-2 provide the parts outside the CDR3, is EPEVTQTPSHQVTQMGQEVILRCVPISNHLYFYWYRQILGQKVEFLVSFYNNEISEKSEIFDDQFSVERPDGSNFTLKIRSTKLEDSAMYFCASSEAWSRRLNYGYTFGSGTRLTVV.

This clonotype has a count of ten or more. The chain recombines TRBV6-2 or TRBV6-3 with TRBJ2-7; 10 nucleotides agree with TRBD1. Looked up from germline, CDR1 is MNHEY and CDR2 is SVGEGT. Trimming removed 0 bases from V and 2 bases from J; junction bases left unmatched: 7. The CDR3 is made up of 17 amino acids. CDR3 DNA sequence: TGTGCCAGCAGTTACTCCGGGACAGGGGAGTTCCCCTACGAGCAGTACTTC. It yields the protein CASSYSGTGEFPYEQYF.

This clonotype showed up just a few times. This sequence joins TRBV4-1 and TRBJ1-5, with D possibly being TRBD1 (6 bases). Germline-derived CDR1 and CDR2 are MGHRA and YSYEKL. V was cut by 3 bases and J by 6 bases, with 15 bases left in between. This CDR3 spans 15 amino acids. CDR3 sequence: CASSQYRDISQPQHF. The CDR3 DNA sequence: TGCGCCAGCAGCCAGTACCGGGACATAAGTCAGCCCCAGCATTTT.

This clonotype was recorded many times. V gene TRBV20-1 combines with J gene TRBJ2-7; 11 bases map to TRBD2. The germline CDR1 and CDR2 sequences are DFQATT and SNEGSKA (reference sequence). The CDR3 totals 15 residues. V lost 2 bases, J lost 2 bases, and 5 bases stayed unmatched. In DNA, the CDR3 is TGCAGTGCTAGACCCTTGACTAGCGGGACCTACGAGCAGTACTTC. It codes for CSARPLTSGTYEQYF.

There are many counts of this clonotype. The V call is TRBV11-2, the J call TRBJ2-7; D is perhaps TRBD2 (6 bases). V lost 6 bases and J 2 bases, leaving 14 bases between the germline ends. Germline V gene sequence: CDR1 SGHAT, CDR2 FQNNGV. This CDR3 is 14 amino acids long. CDR3 DNA sequence: TGTGCCAGCAGTCACGCGGGGCTTACCTACGAGCAGTACTTC. Translation gives CASSHAGLTYEQYF.

Ten or more counts support this clonotype. The chain uses TRBV19 and TRBJ1-5; 9 nucleotides align to TRBD1. The V gene's germline CDR1 is LNHDA and CDR2 SQIVND (reference sequence). Losses at the gene ends were 0 bases for V and 1 base for J; bases not matched to a gene: 7. There are 18 residues in the CDR3. The CDR3 sequence is CASSIEGQGSLSNQPQHF. CDR3 in DNA: TGTGCCAGTAGTATAGAGGGACAGGGATCTCTAAGCAATCAGCCCCAGCATTTT.

This clonotype showed up many times. The J gene is TRBJ1-2, the V gene TRBV20-1; TRBD1 matches 9 bases. The CDR3 extends over 15 amino acids. CDR1 and CDR2 from the germline V gene are DFQATT and SNEGSKA (reference sequence). The junction had 12 bases not matched to a gene; V was cut back by 3 bases and J by 7 bases. The CDR3 region is CSARGTGNFLGGYTF. The DNA for the CDR3 is TGCAGTGCTAGGGGGACAGGGAACTTCCTGGGTGGCTACACCTTC.

Ten or more counts support this clonotype. The J gene is TRBJ1-2, the V gene TRBV6-2 or TRBV6-3, with D hard to call. V dropped 10 bases and J dropped 2 bases, with 17 bases sitting between them. CDR1 is MNHEY, CDR2 SVGEGT, per germline. This CDR3 has 14 amino acids. The CDR3 here is CATNQNGKNYGYTF. For the CDR3, the DNA is TGTGCCACCAATCAGAACGGGAAAAACTATGGCTACACCTTC.

In its sample, this clonotype was seen many times. Its ends do not fully match the called genes, so a read error is possible. The J gene is TRBJ1-1, the V gene TRBV5-1; a weak D match, TRBD1 (5 bases). CDR3 length: 14 residues. CDR1 is SGHRS, CDR2 YFSETQ, per germline. The CDR3 DNA sequence: TGTGCCAGCAGCTTAGGGGCGGCGAACACTGAAGCTTTCTTT. It translates to CASSLGAANTEAFF.

In its sample, this clonotype was seen a few times. The CDR3 DNA is TGTGCCAGCAGTGACTCAGCGGGGGCGAACACCGGGGAGCTGTTTTTT. Amino acid sequence: CASSDSAGANTGELFF. The chain links TRBV6-4 to TRBJ2-2, with TRBD2 matching 8 bases. This CDR3 has 16 residues. J was trimmed by 0 bases and V by 0 bases; bases with no gene match: 0. Germline V CDR1 and CDR2: MRHNA, SNTAGT.